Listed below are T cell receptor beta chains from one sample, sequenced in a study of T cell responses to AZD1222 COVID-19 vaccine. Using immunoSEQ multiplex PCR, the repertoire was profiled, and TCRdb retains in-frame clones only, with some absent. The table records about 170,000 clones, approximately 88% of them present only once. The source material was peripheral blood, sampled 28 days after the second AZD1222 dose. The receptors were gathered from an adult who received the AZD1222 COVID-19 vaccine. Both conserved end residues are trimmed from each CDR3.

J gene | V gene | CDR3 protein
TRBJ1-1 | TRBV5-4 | ASSAYRGWDTEAF
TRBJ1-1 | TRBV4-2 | ASSQETAMNTEAF
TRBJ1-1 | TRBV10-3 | AISAQGTEAF
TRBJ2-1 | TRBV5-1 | ASSFGGPGNEQF
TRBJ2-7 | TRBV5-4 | ASSPGRGFEQY
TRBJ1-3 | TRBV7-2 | ASSLGIDGNTIY
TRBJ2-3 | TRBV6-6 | ASSRGPTDTQY
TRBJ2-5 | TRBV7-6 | ASSRDRGEETQY
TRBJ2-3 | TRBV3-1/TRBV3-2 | ASSPRQGSDTQY
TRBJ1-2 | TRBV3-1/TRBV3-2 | ASSQGTAYGYT
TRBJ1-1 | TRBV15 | ATSRSDRQAAEAF
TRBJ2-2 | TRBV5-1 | ASSLEGLGELF
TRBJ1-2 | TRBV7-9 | ASSTTGDWT
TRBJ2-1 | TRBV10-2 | AEAGGRHDEQF
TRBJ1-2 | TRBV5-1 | ASSQTGQGTHGYT
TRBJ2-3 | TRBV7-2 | ASSFQYTDTQY
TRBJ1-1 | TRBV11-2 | ATEDFGTEAF
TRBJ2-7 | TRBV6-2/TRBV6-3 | ASSYSALAGGL
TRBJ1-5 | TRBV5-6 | ASSLGDRRGQPQH
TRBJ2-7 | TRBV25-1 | ASSDWEKTGGPYEQY
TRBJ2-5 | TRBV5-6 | ASSQDRGGPWETQY
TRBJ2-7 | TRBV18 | ASSPGDEQY
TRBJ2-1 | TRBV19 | ATSLAGGDNEQF
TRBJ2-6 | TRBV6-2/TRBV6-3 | ASSWSTGANVLT
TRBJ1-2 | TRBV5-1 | ASSPWAGNYGYT
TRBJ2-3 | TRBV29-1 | SVDGLTTDTQY
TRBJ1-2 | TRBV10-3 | AISGLGQGRSDYGYT
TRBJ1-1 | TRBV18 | ASSPAVDTEAF
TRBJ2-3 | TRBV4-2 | ASSQEAWLAGGMGTDTQY
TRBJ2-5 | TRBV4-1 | ASSLRPGGETQY
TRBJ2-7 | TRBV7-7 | ASSLDIRITYEQY
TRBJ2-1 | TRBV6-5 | ASRPLAEIYNEQF
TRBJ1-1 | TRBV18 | ASSPGWNTEAF
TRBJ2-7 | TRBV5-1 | ASSLGTSGGSTYEQY
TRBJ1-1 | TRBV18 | ASSRQRNTEAF
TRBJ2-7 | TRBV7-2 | ASSLSSGGREQY
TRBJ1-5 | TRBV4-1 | ASSQGAPRRNQPQH
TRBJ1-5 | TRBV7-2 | ASTGGWGQPQH
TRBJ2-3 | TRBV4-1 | ASSQVGLAGPQY
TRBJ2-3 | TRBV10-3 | AISVFGRGEERNTQY